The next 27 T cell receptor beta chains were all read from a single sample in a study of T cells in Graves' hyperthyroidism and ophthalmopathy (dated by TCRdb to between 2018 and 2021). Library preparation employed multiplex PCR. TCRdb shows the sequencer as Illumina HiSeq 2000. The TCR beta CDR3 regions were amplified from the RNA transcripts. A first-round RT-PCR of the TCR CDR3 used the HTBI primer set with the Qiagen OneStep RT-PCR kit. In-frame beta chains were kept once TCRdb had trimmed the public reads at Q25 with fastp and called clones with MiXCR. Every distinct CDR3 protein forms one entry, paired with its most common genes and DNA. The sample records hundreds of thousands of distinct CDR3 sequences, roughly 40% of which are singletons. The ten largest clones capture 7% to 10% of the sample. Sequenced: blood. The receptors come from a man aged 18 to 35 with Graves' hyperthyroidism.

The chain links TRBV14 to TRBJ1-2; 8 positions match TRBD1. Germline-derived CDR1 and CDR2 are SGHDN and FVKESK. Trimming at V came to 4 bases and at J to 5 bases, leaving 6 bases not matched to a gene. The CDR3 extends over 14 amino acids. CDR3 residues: CASSPLDRDYGYTF. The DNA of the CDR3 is TGTGCCAGCAGCCCCCTGGACAGGGATTATGGCTACACCTTC.

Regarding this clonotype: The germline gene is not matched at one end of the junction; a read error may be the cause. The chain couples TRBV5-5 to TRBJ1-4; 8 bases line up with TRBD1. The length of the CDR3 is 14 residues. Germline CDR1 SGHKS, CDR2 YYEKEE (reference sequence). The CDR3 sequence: CVSTVDREREKLFF. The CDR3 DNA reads TGTGTCAGCACCGTGGACAGGGAGAGAGAAAAACTGTTTTTT.

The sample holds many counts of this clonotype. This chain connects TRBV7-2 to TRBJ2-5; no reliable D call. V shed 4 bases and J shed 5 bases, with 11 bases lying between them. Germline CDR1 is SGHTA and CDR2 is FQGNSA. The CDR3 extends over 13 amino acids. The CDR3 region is CASSSHGVETQYF. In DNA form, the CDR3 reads TGTGCCAGCAGCTCCCATGGCGTGGAGACCCAGTACTTC.

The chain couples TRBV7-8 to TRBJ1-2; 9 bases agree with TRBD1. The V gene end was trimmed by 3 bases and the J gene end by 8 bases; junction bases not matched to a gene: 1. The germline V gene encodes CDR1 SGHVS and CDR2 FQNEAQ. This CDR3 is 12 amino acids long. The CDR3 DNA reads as TGTGCCAGCAGCTTCGGGACAGGGGGCTACACCTTC. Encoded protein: CASSFGTGGYTF.

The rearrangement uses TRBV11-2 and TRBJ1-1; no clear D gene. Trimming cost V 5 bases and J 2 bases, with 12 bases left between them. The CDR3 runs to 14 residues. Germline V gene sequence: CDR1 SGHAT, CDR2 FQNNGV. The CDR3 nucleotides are TGTGCCAGCAGCCCGCTAACGGACAACACTGAAGCTTTCTTT. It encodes CASSPLTDNTEAFF. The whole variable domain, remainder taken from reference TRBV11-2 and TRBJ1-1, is EAGVAQSPRYKIIEKRQSVAFWCNPISGHATLYWYQQILGQGPKLLIQFQNNGVVDDSQLPKDRFSAERLKGVDSTLKIQPAKLEDSAVYLCASSPLTDNTEAFFGQGTRLTVV.

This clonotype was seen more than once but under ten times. The CDR3 region is CSATSGNQPQHF. The DNA of the CDR3 is TGCAGTGCTACGAGTGGGAACCAGCCCCAGCATTTT. This chain connects TRBV20-1 to TRBJ1-5; D not resolved. Germline assignment: CDR1 DFQATT and CDR2 SNEGSKA (reference sequence). This CDR3 is 12 amino acids long. V was shortened by 4 bases and J by 7 bases, with 11 bases between the two germline ends.

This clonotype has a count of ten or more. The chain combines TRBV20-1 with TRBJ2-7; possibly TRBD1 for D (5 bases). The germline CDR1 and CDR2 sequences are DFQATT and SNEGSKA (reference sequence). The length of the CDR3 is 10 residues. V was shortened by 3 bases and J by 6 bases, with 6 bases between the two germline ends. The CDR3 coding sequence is TGCAGTGCTAGTCAGGGCGAGCAGTACTTC. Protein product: CSASQGEQYF.

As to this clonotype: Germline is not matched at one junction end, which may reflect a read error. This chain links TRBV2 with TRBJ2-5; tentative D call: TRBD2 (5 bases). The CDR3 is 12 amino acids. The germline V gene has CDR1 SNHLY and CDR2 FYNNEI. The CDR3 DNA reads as TGTGCCAGCAGTGGCGGGCTAGAGGCCCAGTACTTC. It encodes CASSGGLEAQYF.

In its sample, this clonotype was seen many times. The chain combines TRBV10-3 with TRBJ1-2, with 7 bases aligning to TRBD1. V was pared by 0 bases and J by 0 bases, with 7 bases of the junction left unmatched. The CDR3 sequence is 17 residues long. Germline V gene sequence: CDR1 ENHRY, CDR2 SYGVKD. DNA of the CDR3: TGTGCCATCAGTGAGTCCCTGACAGGGCCTCCTAACTATGGCTACACCTTC. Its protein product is CAISESLTGPPNYGYTF.

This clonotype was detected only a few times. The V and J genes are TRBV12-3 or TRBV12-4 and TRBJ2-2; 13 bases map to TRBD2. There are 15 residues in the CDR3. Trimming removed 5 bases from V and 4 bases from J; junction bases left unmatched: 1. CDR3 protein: CASSRLAGGTGELFF. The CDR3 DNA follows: TGTGCCAGCAGTCGACTAGCGGGAGGCACCGGGGAGCTGTTTTTT.

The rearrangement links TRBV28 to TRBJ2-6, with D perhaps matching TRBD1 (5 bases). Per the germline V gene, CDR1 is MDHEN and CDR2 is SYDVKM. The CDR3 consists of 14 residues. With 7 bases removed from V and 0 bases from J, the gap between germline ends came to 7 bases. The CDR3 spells CASTRASGANVLTF. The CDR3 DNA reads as TGTGCCAGCACCAGGGCCTCTGGGGCCAACGTCCTGACTTTC.

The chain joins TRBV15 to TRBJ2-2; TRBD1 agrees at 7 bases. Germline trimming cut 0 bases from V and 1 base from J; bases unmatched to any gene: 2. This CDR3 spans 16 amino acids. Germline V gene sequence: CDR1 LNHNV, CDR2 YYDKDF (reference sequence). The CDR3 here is CATSREGTVNTGELFF. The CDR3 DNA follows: TGTGCCACCAGCAGAGAGGGGACAGTGAACACCGGGGAGCTGTTTTTT.

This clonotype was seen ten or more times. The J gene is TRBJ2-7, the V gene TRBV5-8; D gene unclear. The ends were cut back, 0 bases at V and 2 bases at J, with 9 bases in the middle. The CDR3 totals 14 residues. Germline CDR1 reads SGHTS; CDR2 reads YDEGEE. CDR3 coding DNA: TGTGCCAGCAGCTTGGGGCAGGTTCCCTACGAGCAGTACTTC. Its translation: CASSLGQVPYEQYF.

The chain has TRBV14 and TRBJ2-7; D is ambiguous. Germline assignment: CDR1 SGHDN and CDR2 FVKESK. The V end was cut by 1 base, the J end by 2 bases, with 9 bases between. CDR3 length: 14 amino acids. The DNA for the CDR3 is TGTGCCAGCAGCCAAGCATTCTCACCCTACGAGCAGTACTTC. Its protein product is CASSQAFSPYEQYF.

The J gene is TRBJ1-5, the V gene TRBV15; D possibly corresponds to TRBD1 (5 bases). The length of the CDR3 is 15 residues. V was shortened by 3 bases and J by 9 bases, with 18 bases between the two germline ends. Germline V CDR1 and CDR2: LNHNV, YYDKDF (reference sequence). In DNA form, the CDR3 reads TGTGCCACCAGCAGTCTAGACACCAGGGATCCGCCCCAGCATTTT. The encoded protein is CATSSLDTRDPPQHF. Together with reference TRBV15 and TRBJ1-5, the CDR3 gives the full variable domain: DAMVIQNPRYQVTQFGKPVTLSCSQTLNHNVMYWYQQKSSQAPKLLFHYYDKDFNNEADTPDNFQSRRPNTSFCFLDIRSPGLGDTAMYLCATSSLDTRDPPQHFGDGTRLSIL.

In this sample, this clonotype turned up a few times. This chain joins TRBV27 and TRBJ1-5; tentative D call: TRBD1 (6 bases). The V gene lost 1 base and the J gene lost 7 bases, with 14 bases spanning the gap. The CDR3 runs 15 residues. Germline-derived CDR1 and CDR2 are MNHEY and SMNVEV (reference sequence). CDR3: CASSLLGGRGQPQHF. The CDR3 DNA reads TGTGCCAGCAGTTTATTAGGGGGGCGAGGCCAGCCCCAGCATTTT.

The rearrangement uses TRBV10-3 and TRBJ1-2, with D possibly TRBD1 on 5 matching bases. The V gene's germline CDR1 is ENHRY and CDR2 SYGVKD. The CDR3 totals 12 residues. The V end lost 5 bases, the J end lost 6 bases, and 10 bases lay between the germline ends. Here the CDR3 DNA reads TGTGCCATCAGTCCGGGACGAAATGGCTACACCTTC. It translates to CAISPGRNGYTF.

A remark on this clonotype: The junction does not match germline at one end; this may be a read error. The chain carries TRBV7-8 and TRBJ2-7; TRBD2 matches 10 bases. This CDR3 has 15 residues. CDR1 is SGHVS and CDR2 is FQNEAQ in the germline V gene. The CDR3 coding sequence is TGCGCCAGCAGCCAAGCCCTAGCGGGAGTCTACGAGCAGTACTTC. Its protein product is CASSQALAGVYEQYF. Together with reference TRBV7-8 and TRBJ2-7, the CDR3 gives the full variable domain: GAGVSQSPRYKVAKRGQDVALRCDPISGHVSLFWYQQALGQGPEFLTYFQNEAQLDKSGLPSDRFFAERPEGSVSTLKIQRTQQEDSAVYLCASSQALAGVYEQYFGPGTRLTVT.

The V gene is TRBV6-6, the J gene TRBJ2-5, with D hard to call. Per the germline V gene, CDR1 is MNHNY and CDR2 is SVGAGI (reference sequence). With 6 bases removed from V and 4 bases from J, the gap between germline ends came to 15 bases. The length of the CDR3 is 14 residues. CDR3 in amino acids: CASRAVETIETQYF. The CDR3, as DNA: TGTGCCAGCAGGGCCGTTGAGACCATAGAGACCCAGTACTTC.

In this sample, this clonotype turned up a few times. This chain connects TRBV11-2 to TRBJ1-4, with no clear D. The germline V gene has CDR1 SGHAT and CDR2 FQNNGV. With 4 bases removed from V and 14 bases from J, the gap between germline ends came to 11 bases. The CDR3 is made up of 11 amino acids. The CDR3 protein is CASSWGPDLFF. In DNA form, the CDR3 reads TGTGCCAGCAGCTGGGGTCCGGACCTGTTTTTT.

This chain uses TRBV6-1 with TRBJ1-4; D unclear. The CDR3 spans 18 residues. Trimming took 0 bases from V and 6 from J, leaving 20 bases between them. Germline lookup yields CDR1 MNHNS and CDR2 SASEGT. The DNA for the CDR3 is TGTGCCAGCAGTGAAGCGCAGCTCTGGGCTGTTGGGGATGAAAAACTGTTTTTT. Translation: CASSEAQLWAVGDEKLFF.

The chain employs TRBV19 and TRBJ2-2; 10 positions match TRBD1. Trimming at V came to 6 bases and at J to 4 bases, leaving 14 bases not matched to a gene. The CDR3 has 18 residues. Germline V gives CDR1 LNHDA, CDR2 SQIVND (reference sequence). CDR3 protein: CASSGSSDRGQVTGELFF. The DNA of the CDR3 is TGTGCCAGTAGCGGATCCTCCGACAGGGGGCAAGTCACCGGGGAGCTGTTTTTT.

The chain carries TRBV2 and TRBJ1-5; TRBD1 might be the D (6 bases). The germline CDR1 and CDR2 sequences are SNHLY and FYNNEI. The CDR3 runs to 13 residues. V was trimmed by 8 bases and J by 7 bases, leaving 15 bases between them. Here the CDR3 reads CASPYEGGQPQHF. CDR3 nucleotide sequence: TGTGCCAGCCCCTACGAGGGGGGGCAGCCCCAGCATTTT.

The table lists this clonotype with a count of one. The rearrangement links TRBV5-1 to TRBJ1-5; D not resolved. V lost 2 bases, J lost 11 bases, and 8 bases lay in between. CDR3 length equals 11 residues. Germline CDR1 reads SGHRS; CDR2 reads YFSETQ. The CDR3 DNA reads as TGCGCCAGCAGCTTACAAGAGACCCAGCATTTT. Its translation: CASSLQETQHF.

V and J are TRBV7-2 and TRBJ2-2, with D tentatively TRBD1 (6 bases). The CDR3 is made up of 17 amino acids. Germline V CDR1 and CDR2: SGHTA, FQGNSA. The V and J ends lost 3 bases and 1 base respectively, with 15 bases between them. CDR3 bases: TGTGCCAGCAGCTTTCCCCGGGAACAGGGGAACACCGGGGAGCTGTTTTTT. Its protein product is CASSFPREQGNTGELFF.

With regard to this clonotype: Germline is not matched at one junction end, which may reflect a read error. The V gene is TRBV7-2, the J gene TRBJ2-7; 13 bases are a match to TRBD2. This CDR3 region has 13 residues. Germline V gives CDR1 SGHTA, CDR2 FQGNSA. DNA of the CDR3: TGTGCCAGCAGCCTTCGGACTAGCGGGAGTTGGCACTTC. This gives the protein CASSLRTSGSWHF.

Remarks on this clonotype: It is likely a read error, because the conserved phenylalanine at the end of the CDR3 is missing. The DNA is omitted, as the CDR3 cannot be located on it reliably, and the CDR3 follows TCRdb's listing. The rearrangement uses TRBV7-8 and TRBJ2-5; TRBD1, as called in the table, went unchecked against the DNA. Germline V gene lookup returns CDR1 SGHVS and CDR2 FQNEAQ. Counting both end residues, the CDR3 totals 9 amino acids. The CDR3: CASSWNSGQ.